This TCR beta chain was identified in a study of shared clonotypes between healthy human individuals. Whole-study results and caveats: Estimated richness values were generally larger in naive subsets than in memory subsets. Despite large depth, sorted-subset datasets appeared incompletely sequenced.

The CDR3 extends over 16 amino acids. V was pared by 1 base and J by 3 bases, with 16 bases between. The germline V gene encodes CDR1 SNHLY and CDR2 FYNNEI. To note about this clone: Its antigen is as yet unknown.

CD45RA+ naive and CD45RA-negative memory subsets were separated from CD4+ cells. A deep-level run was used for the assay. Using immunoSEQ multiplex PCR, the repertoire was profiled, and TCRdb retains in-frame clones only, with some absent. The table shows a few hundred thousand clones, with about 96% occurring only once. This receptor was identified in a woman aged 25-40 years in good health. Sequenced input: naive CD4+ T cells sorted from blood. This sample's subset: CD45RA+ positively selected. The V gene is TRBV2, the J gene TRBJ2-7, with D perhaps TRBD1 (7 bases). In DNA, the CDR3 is TGTGCCAGCAGTGAAGTCGCGGGACAGACGGGCTACGAGCAGTACTTC. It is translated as CASSEVAGQTGYEQYF.